This T cell receptor (beta chain) was sequenced during a study of tumor and adjacent non-tumor tissue in lung cancer. As for the study in general: The cohort had about a dozen adenocarcinoma, 2 squamous cell and 1 small cell patients. Each sample yielded roughly 4 million productive TCRbeta reads on average.

CDR1 and CDR2 from the germline V gene are LGHNA and YSLEER. V lost 4 bases, J lost 4 bases, and 7 bases stayed unmatched. CDR3 size: 15 residues. This clonotype was recorded many times. The template was RNA from unsorted bulk tissue. The normal lung tissue was taken more than 3 cm from the tumor edge. Three rounds of nested PCR, following a modified ARM-PCR protocol, produced the TCRbeta library. MiXCR, applied by TCRdb to the multiplex PCR reads, yields one record per CDR3 protein. This table has under 75,000 distinct CDR3 sequences, nearly 70% appearing once. The source material was distant non-tumor lung tissue. This receptor was taken from a woman aged 45-65 years with non-small cell lung cancer. The chain joins TRBV4-3 to TRBJ2-3, with 8 bases that match TRBD2. CDR3 nucleotide sequence: TGCGCCAGCAGCCTCGGGAGGGGGGGAGCAGATACGCAGTATTTT. Its translation is CASSLGRGGADTQYF.